Listed below are T cell receptor beta chains from one sample, sequenced in a study of neurological immune-mediated disorders. TCRdb redid the calling of the 5' RACE reads with MiXCR, one entry per CDR3 protein. The sample shows about 59,000 distinct CDR3 sequences, around 24% of them seen only once. The sample taken for sequencing was PBMCs. These receptors originate from a man in his 60s with HTLV-1-associated myelopathy (HAM/TSP). The CDR3 runs from the conserved cysteine through the conserved F or W. Fields, in order: V gene, J gene, D gene, CDR3 protein. D genes are given only for firm matches.

v_gene: TRBV15; j_gene: TRBJ2-7; d_gene: TRBD1; CDR3aa: CATSRDRGPYEQYF
v_gene: TRBV7-9; j_gene: TRBJ2-5; d_gene: TRBD1; CDR3aa: CASSFQGAQETQYF
v_gene: TRBV7-2; j_gene: TRBJ2-7; d_gene: NA; CDR3aa: CASSSDVYEQYF
v_gene: TRBV5-1; j_gene: TRBJ2-7; d_gene: TRBD2; CDR3aa: CASSLDVGLAGLEQYF
v_gene: TRBV2; j_gene: TRBJ2-3; d_gene: NA; CDR3aa: CASSREGRTDTQYF
v_gene: TRBV12-3/TRBV12-4; j_gene: TRBJ2-1; d_gene: TRBD2; CDR3aa: CASSFPRAGNNEQFF
v_gene: TRBV14; j_gene: TRBJ1-1; d_gene: NA; CDR3aa: CASSQGTWGNTEAFF
v_gene: TRBV4-2; j_gene: TRBJ2-7; d_gene: NA; CDR3aa: CASSPSTGTVSYEQYF
v_gene: TRBV7-9; j_gene: TRBJ2-3; d_gene: NA; CDR3aa: CASRRDQDTQYF
v_gene: TRBV20-1; j_gene: TRBJ2-5; d_gene: TRBD2; CDR3aa: CSARMTSGRGETQYF
v_gene: TRBV20-1; j_gene: TRBJ2-7; d_gene: NA; CDR3aa: CSARPGGRYEQYF
v_gene: TRBV5-1; j_gene: TRBJ1-1; d_gene: NA; CDR3aa: CASSATGSTEAFF
v_gene: TRBV5-4; j_gene: TRBJ1-1; d_gene: TRBD1; CDR3aa: CASSDGDRVGTEAFF
v_gene: TRBV24-1; j_gene: TRBJ2-1; d_gene: NA; CDR3aa: CATSDSDRPHEQFF
v_gene: TRBV11-3; j_gene: TRBJ1-1; d_gene: NA; CDR3aa: CASSLEGWTERNTEAFF
v_gene: TRBV29-1; j_gene: TRBJ2-3; d_gene: TRBD1; CDR3aa: CSGARDRFWYF
v_gene: TRBV7-2; j_gene: TRBJ1-5; d_gene: NA; CDR3aa: CASSINRGQPQHF
v_gene: TRBV9; j_gene: TRBJ1-6; d_gene: NA; CDR3aa: CASSPRGQDSPLHF
v_gene: TRBV5-6; j_gene: TRBJ2-5; d_gene: TRBD1; CDR3aa: CASSPNRGYQETRYF
v_gene: TRBV12-5; j_gene: TRBJ1-1; d_gene: NA; CDR3aa: CASGLGGWRQALNTEAFF
v_gene: TRBV20-1; j_gene: TRBJ2-2; d_gene: TRBD2; CDR3aa: CSARDPRYGGRVDTGELFF
v_gene: TRBV29-1; j_gene: TRBJ2-5; d_gene: NA; CDR3aa: CSVALASETQYF
v_gene: TRBV28; j_gene: TRBJ2-2; d_gene: TRBD2; CDR3aa: CASSLRGVPNTGELFF
v_gene: TRBV4-1; j_gene: TRBJ2-3; d_gene: NA; CDR3aa: CASSLPRADTQYF
v_gene: TRBV14; j_gene: TRBJ2-1; d_gene: NA; CDR3aa: CASSQTGVTLHNEQFF
v_gene: TRBV5-1; j_gene: TRBJ1-2; d_gene: TRBD1; CDR3aa: CASSRPEQGYYGYTF
v_gene: TRBV4-2; j_gene: TRBJ2-7; d_gene: NA; CDR3aa: CASSQGERAGEQYF
v_gene: TRBV24-1; j_gene: TRBJ2-2; d_gene: TRBD1; CDR3aa: CATSEQGLNTGELFF
v_gene: TRBV29-1; j_gene: TRBJ2-3; d_gene: NA; CDR3aa: CSAARGGKDTQYF
v_gene: TRBV9; j_gene: TRBJ2-1; d_gene: NA; CDR3aa: CASSVASSSSYNEQFF
v_gene: TRBV30; j_gene: TRBJ2-7; d_gene: TRBD2; CDR3aa: CAWRISGSSYEQYF
v_gene: TRBV28; j_gene: TRBJ1-5; d_gene: NA; CDR3aa: CASQNRDSNQPQHF
v_gene: TRBV4-1; j_gene: TRBJ2-4; d_gene: TRBD2; CDR3aa: CASSLEGLAGGWENIQYF
v_gene: TRBV20-1; j_gene: TRBJ1-2; d_gene: TRBD1; CDR3aa: CSASRPGQGSGYTF